The 27 T cell receptor beta chains reported below all come from one sample, sequenced in a study of cytomegalovirus exposure and HLA in healthy donors. The PCR used 60 Vbeta and 13 Jbeta primers. TCRdb keeps only in-frame clones here, not all; method: immunoSEQ multiplex PCR. Here the sample spans some 170,000 clones, roughly 8.7% being singletons. Sequenced: PBMCs. The receptor set was obtained from a woman in her twenties or thirties in good health and CMV-seropositive.

The sample holds a few counts of this clone. The V gene is TRBV27, the J gene TRBJ2-1; no definite D call. Per the germline V gene, CDR1 is MNHEY and CDR2 is SMNVEV (reference sequence). The CDR3 runs to 16 residues. V lost 3 bases and J lost 0, with 12 bases in between. CDR3 amino acids: CASSFFAKSSYNEQFF. Written as DNA, the CDR3 is TGTGCCAGCAGTTTTTTCGCGAAGAGCTCCTACAATGAGCAGTTCTTC.

This clone was seen only a few times. The chain recombines TRBV2 with TRBJ1-5, with 7 nucleotides matching TRBD1. The CDR3 loop spans 15 amino acids. Germline loops: CDR1 SNHLY, CDR2 FYNNEI. J lost 2 bases, V lost 7 bases, and 8 bases had no gene match. The CDR3 loop reads CASNIQGLGNQPQHF. Here the CDR3 DNA reads TGTGCCAGCAATATACAGGGGCTGGGCAATCAGCCCCAGCATTTT.

Of note for this clone: It is unclear where the CDR3 begins or ends on the DNA, so no DNA is shown, and the CDR3 is as TCRdb lists it. This sequence joins TRBV6-5 and TRBJ1-5. Germline CDR1 reads MNHEY; CDR2 reads SVGAGI. 14 amino acids form the CDR3, both terminal residues included. The CDR3 region is CASSSSGIGQPQHF.

The chain recombines TRBV7-9 with TRBJ2-2; TRBD1 matches at 11 bases. The CDR3 spans 17 residues. CDR1 SEHNR and CDR2 FQNEAQ come from the germline V gene (reference sequence). V trimming: 3 bases; J trimming: 3 bases; junction bases outside the gene matches: 6. The CDR3 DNA sequence: TGTGCCAGCAGCTTTTTTGGACAGGGGGCGCACACCGGGGAGCTGTTTTTT. Translated, it gives CASSFFGQGAHTGELFF.

This clone turned up a few times. This chain links TRBV27 with TRBJ2-2; D is ambiguous. Germline lookup yields CDR1 MNHEY and CDR2 SMNVEV (reference sequence). V was shortened by 7 bases and J by 2 bases, with 8 bases between the two germline ends. This CDR3 is built from 13 residues. DNA of the CDR3: TGTGCCAGCACTGAGTCAAACACCGGGGAGCTGTTTTTT. Translated: CASTESNTGELFF.

The chain combines TRBV7-2 with TRBJ2-7; 9 positions agree with TRBD2. This CDR3 has 14 amino acids. Germline CDR1 is SGHTA and CDR2 is FQGNSA. V trimming: 4 bases; J trimming: 2 bases; junction bases outside the gene matches: 3. In nucleotides, the CDR3 is TGTGCCAGCAGCTCCCGACTAGCGGCCTACGAGCAGTACTTC. This gives the protein CASSSRLAAYEQYF.

The chain is built from TRBV5-8 and TRBJ2-7; 7 bases match TRBD2. The ends lost 0 bases at V and 12 bases at J; junction bases unmatched: 6. The CDR3 is 12 residues long. CDR1 is SGHTS, CDR2 YDEGEE, per germline. The CDR3 region is CASSLVQGGSYF. The CDR3 coding sequence is TGTGCCAGCAGCTTGGTTCAGGGAGGGTCGTACTTC.

There are a few counts of this clone. The V call is TRBV6-5, the J call TRBJ1-1, with D hard to call. V lost 6 bases and J 0 bases, leaving 8 bases between the germline ends. CDR1 is MNHEY, CDR2 SVGAGI, per germline. CDR3 size: 13 residues. This CDR3 is CASRNTMNTEAFF. In DNA, the CDR3 is TGTGCCAGCAGGAACACAATGAACACTGAAGCTTTCTTT.

This sequence joins TRBV6-6 and TRBJ1-1; 7 bases agree with TRBD1. The CDR3 contains 14 residues. Germline lookup yields CDR1 MNHNY and CDR2 SVGAGI (reference sequence). The trim removed 7 bases at V and 5 bases at J, leaving 10 bases unmatched. The CDR3 nucleotides read TGTGCCAGCAACCTGCCTCAGGGGGGAACTGAAGCTTTCTTT. Amino acid sequence: CASNLPQGGTEAFF.

The V call is TRBV30, the J call TRBJ2-7, with D perhaps TRBD1 (7 bases). The germline V gene encodes CDR1 GTSNPN and CDR2 SVGIG (reference sequence). V shed 0 bases and J shed 1 base, with 10 bases lying between them. This CDR3 is 14 amino acids long. The CDR3 here is CAWSVAGGSYEQYF. In nucleotides, the CDR3 is TGTGCCTGGAGTGTGGCAGGGGGGTCCTACGAGCAGTACTTC.

This clone was found a few times. The chain's CDR3 is CASISDEDTQYF. CDR3 DNA: TGCGCCAGCATCTCAGATGAAGATACGCAGTATTTT. This chain connects TRBV5-1 to TRBJ2-3; no firm D call. Trimming cost V 6 bases and J 5 bases, with 10 bases left between them. Germline CDR1 SGHRS, CDR2 YFSETQ. The CDR3 loop spans 12 amino acids. Looking up the rest from reference TRBV5-1 and TRBJ2-3 gives the full variable domain: KAGVTQTPRYLIKTRGQQVTLSCSPISGHRSVSWYQQTPGQGLQFLFEYFSETQRNKGNFPGRFSGRQFSNSRSEMNVSTLELGDSALYLCASISDEDTQYFGPGTRLTVL.

This clone was counted a few times. V is TRBV18 and J is TRBJ2-3; 9 bases agree with TRBD2. V shed 1 base and J 2 bases; nucleotides not matched to a gene: 19. CDR1 and CDR2 (germline): KGHSH, LQKENI. The CDR3 covers 21 residues. The DNA of the CDR3 is TGTGCCAGCTCACCACAACGGGTAGCGGGAGCCACCCAATTCTACACAGATACGCAGTATTTT. Protein product: CASSPQRVAGATQFYTDTQYF.

This clone has a handful of counts. This chain joins TRBV4-1 and TRBJ1-2; perhaps TRBD1 as D (6 bases). Germline CDR1 and CDR2: MGHRA and YSYEKL. Trimming removed 4 bases from V and 5 bases from J, with 17 bases in between. The CDR3 is 15 amino acids. CDR3: CASSPNGGSTYGYTF. The CDR3 region has the DNA TGCGCCAGCAGCCCAAATGGGGGCTCTACTTATGGCTACACCTTC.

This chain joins TRBV25-1 and TRBJ1-2, with D possibly TRBD1 on 6 matching bases. CDR3 size: 14 residues. V was trimmed by 5 bases and J by 4 bases, leaving 14 bases between them. CDR1 is MGHDK, CDR2 SYGVNS, per germline. The CDR3 sequence is CASSPTGFTYGYTF. The DNA for the CDR3 is TGTGCCAGCAGTCCGACAGGTTTCACCTATGGCTACACCTTC.

This clone was detected a few times. The genes are TRBV5-1 and TRBJ1-1; D might be TRBD1 (5 bases). CDR3 length equals 13 residues. Trimming took 0 bases from V and 6 from J, leaving 9 bases between them. Germline CDR1 and CDR2: SGHRS and YFSETQ. CDR3 loop: CASSLAGVAEAFF. The CDR3 nucleotides are TGCGCCAGCAGCTTGGCGGGGGTGGCTGAAGCTTTCTTT.

This clone appeared a few times. V is TRBV5-1 and J is TRBJ2-2, with TRBD2 matching over 7 bases. There are 17 residues in the CDR3. The germline V gene has CDR1 SGHRS and CDR2 YFSETQ. The V gene end was trimmed by 1 base and the J gene end by 4 bases; junction bases not matched to a gene: 10. In nucleotides, the CDR3 is TGCGCCAGCAGCTTGAGGGATCGGGGGGAGATCACCGGGGAGCTGTTTTTT. Amino acids: CASSLRDRGEITGELFF. The complete variable domain, with remaining parts taken from reference TRBV5-1 and TRBJ2-2, reads KAGVTQTPRYLIKTRGQQVTLSCSPISGHRSVSWYQQTPGQGLQFLFEYFSETQRNKGNFPGRFSGRQFSNSRSEMNVSTLELGDSALYLCASSLRDRGEITGELFFGEGSRLTVL.

This clone turned up a few times. DNA of the CDR3: TGTGCCAGCAGTGAATGGGGACAGGGGGCAAGGGAAAAACTGTTTTTT. This encodes CASSEWGQGAREKLFF. The chain joins TRBV6-1 to TRBJ1-4; 12 nucleotides agree with TRBD1. This CDR3 spans 16 amino acids. V dropped 2 bases and J dropped 8; count of bases not matched to a gene: 6. Germline V lookup: CDR1 MNHNS, CDR2 SASEGT.

This clone showed up just a few times. Other DNA sequences in this sample translate to the same CDR3. V is TRBV20-1 and J is TRBJ1-1; D unclear. The CDR3 is 11 amino acids. Trimming removed 6 bases at V and 2 bases at J, with 7 bases between. CDR1 and CDR2 (germline): DFQATT, SNEGSKA (reference sequence). The CDR3 sequence: CSAPLNTEAFF. The CDR3 DNA follows: TGCAGTGCCCCTCTTAACACTGAAGCTTTCTTT.

The chain carries TRBV29-1 and TRBJ2-1; 11 positions match TRBD2. V lost 5 bases, J lost 9 bases, and 15 bases stayed unmatched. Germline V CDR1 and CDR2: SQVTM, ANQGSEA. This CDR3 has 16 residues. The CDR3 is CSVWVLAGGRSGEQFF. The CDR3 DNA reads TGCAGCGTTTGGGTTCTAGCGGGAGGCCGCTCCGGTGAGCAGTTCTTC.

The chain joins TRBV5-6 to TRBJ2-3; D might be TRBD1 (6 bases). Trimming stripped 4 bases from V and 7 bases from J, with 19 bases between. The germline gives CDR1 SGHDT, CDR2 YYEEEE. The CDR3 sequence is 15 residues long. CDR3 residues: CASSLRGWKLNTQYF. In nucleotides, the CDR3 is TGTGCCAGCAGCCTCAGGGGCTGGAAACTGAATACGCAGTATTTT.

The rearrangement links TRBV7-6 to TRBJ2-1; D is perhaps TRBD2 (5 bases). The CDR3 runs to 12 residues. Germline CDR1 and CDR2: SGHVS and FNYEAQ. Trimming cost V 5 bases and J 10 bases, with 12 bases left between them. This CDR3 reads CASSPLRAEQFF. Here the CDR3 DNA reads TGTGCCAGCAGCCCGCTGCGGGCCGAGCAGTTCTTC.

To note about this clone: Mismatch with germline at one junction end may stem from a read error. The gene calls are TRBV7-9 and TRBJ2-2; the match to TRBD2 covers 10 bases. Germline V lookup: CDR1 SEHNR, CDR2 FQNEAQ (reference sequence). The CDR3 is 14 residues long. The CDR3 here is CASSLAGVVGELFF. For the CDR3, the DNA is TGTGCCAGCAGCCTAGCGGGAGTAGTTGGGGAGCTGTTTTTT.

The chain uses TRBV10-1 and TRBJ2-2, with 8 bases fitting TRBD2. J lost 5 bases, V lost 0 bases, and 5 bases had no gene match. CDR3 length equals 16 residues. The germline V gene encodes CDR1 WNHNN and CDR2 SYGVQD (reference sequence). This chain's CDR3 is CASSESQRERTGELFF. The CDR3 nucleotides are TGCGCCAGCAGTGAGTCTCAGCGGGAGCGAACCGGGGAGCTGTTTTTT.

This clone was picked up a small number of times. The chain combines TRBV2 with TRBJ2-7, with a weak D call TRBD1 (6 bases). This CDR3 is built from 15 residues. From germline, CDR1 is SNHLY and CDR2 FYNNEI. Trimming left V 3 bases short and J 0 bases short, with 12 bases between. The CDR3 is CASSDFQGSSYEQYF. The CDR3 bases are TGTGCCAGCAGTGACTTTCAGGGGTCCTCCTACGAGCAGTACTTC.

The J gene is TRBJ2-5, the V gene TRBV11-2; 9 bases fit TRBD1. J gave up 5 bases and V 3 bases, and 7 bases lay outside the gene matches. This CDR3 is built from 15 residues. From germline, CDR1 is SGHAT and CDR2 FQNNGV. CDR3 sequence reads: CASSFQTGGRETQYF. The CDR3 region has the DNA TGTGCCAGCAGCTTTCAGACAGGGGGAAGGGAGACCCAGTACTTC.

This clone was picked up a small number of times. The genes are TRBV11-3 and TRBJ2-1; D may be TRBD2 (5 bases). The length of the CDR3 is 16 residues. Germline CDR1 SGHNT, CDR2 YENEEA. V lost 1 base and J 9 bases, leaving 19 bases between the germline ends. This CDR3 reads CASSLGGRGQLAEQFF. The CDR3 nucleotides read TGTGCCAGCAGCTTAGGAGGCCGGGGTCAGTTGGCTGAGCAGTTCTTC.

This clone has only a few counts. Written as DNA, the CDR3 is TGTGCCAGCAGTTTCAGTTACAGGACCTACGAGCAGTACTTC. Its protein product is CASSFSYRTYEQYF. V gene TRBV28 combines with J gene TRBJ2-7; possible D gene TRBD1, 5 bases. The V end lost 3 bases, the J end lost 2 bases, and 11 bases lay between the germline ends. The CDR3 covers 14 residues. Germline V CDR1 and CDR2: MDHEN, SYDVKM.